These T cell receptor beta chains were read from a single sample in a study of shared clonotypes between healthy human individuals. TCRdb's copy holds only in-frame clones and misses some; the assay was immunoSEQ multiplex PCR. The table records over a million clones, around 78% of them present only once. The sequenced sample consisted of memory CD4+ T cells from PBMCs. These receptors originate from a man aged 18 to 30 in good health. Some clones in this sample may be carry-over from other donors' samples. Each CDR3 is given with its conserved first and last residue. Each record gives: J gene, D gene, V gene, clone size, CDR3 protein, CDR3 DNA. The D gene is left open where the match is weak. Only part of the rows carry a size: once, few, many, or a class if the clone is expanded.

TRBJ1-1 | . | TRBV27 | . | CASSFTGPREAFF | TGTGCCAGCAGTTTTACCGGGCCCCGTGAAGCTTTCTTT
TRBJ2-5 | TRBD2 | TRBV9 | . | CASSVAPTSGQETQYF | TGTGCCAGCAGCGTAGCTCCCACTAGCGGACAAGAGACCCAGTACTTC
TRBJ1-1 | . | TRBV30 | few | CAWGPSRGAEAFF | TGTGCCTGGGGTCCTTCCAGGGGAGCTGAAGCTTTCTTT
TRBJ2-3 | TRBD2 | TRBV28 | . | CASSLTSETQYF | TGTGCCAGCAGCTTGACTAGCGAGACGCAGTATTTT
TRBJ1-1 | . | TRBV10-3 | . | CATNLDEPRGTEAFF | TGTGCCACCAATTTGGACGAGCCGAGGGGCACTGAAGCTTTCTTT
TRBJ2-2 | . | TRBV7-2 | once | CASVRGGFSTGELFF | TGTGCCAGCGTCCGAGGGGGATTCAGCACCGGGGAGCTGTTTTTT
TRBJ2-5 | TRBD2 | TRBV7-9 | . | CASSLGRGLGTETQYF | TGTGCCAGCAGCTTAGGTCGGGGACTAGGGACGGAGACCCAGTACTTC
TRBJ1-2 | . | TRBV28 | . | CASSFISRGINYGYTF | TGTGCCAGCAGTTTTATCTCCCGGGGGATTAACTATGGCTACACCTTC
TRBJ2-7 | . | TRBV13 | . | CASSSDRYEQYF | TGTGCCAGCAGTTCGGACCGCTACGAGCAGTACTTC
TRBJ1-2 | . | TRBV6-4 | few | CASSDNEIYTF | TGTGCCAGCAGTGACAATGAAATCTACACCTTC
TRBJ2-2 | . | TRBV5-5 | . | CASSLQGTAGELFF | TGTGCCAGCAGCTTACAGGGTACCGCCGGGGAGCTGTTTTTT
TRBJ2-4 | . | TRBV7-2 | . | CASSLLGGRGDIQYF | TGTGCCAGCAGCCTACTAGGGGGTAGGGGGGACATTCAGTACTTC
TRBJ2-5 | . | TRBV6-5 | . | CASSSRTTETQYF | TGTGCCAGCAGTTCACGAACGACAGAGACCCAGTACTTC
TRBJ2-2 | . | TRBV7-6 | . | CASSLESSAITGELFF | TGTGCCAGCAGCTTAGAGTCTAGCGCCATTACCGGGGAGCTGTTTTTT
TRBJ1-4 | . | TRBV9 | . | CASSVEGSGGLGEKLFF | TGTGCCAGCAGCGTAGAGGGTTCCGGGGGCCTGGGAGAAAAACTGTTTTTT
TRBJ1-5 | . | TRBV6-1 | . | CASSVQGKGPQPQHF | TGTGCCAGCAGTGTGCAGGGGAAGGGACCTCAGCCCCAGCATTTT
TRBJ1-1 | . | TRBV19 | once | CASSLSGVAGEAFF | TGTGCCAGTAGTCTGTCCGGGGTTGCTGGTGAAGCTTTCTTT
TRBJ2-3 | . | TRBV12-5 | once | CASGLGSSGTDTQYF | TGTGCTAGTGGCCTTGGGTCCTCGGGAACAGATACGCAGTATTTT
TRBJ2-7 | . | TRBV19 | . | CASTNDPSSYEQYF | TGTGCCAGTACCAACGATCCGAGTTCCTACGAGCAGTACTTC
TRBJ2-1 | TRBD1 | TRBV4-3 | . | CASSHPRGNEQFF | TGCGCCAGCAGCCATCCCAGGGGGAATGAGCAGTTCTTC
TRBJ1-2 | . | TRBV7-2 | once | CASSGTVYGYTF | TGTGCCAGCAGCGGGACCGTCTATGGCTACACCTTC
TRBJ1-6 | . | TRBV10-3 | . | CAISEDPSPLHF | TGTGCCATCAGTGAGGATCCTTCACCCCTCCACTTT
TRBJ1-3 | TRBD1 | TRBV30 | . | CAWSSDRGYLSGNTIYF | TGTGCCTGGAGTTCAGACAGGGGGTACCTCTCTGGAAACACCATATATTTT
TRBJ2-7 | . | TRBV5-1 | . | CASSQDFYEQYF | TGCGCCAGCAGTCAGGACTTCTACGAGCAGTACTTC
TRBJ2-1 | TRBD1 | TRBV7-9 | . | CASSPGDRDYNEQFF | TGTGCCAGCAGCCCGGGGGACAGGGATTACAATGAGCAGTTCTTC
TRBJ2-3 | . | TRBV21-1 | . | CASSKAETGVTDTQYF | TGTGCCAGCAGCAAAGCTGAGACAGGGGTCACAGATACGCAGTATTTT
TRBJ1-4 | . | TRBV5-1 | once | CASSLTNRVSTNEKLFF | TGCGCCAGCAGCTTGACCAACAGGGTTTCAACTAATGAAAAACTGTTTTTT
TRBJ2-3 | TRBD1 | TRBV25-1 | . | CASSWTGSTDTQYF | TGTGCCAGCAGTTGGACAGGTAGCACAGATACGCAGTATTTT
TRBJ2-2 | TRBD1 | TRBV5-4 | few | CASSPKQGRSGTGELFF | TGTGCCAGCAGTCCCAAACAGGGGAGATCTGGCACCGGGGAGCTGTTTTTT
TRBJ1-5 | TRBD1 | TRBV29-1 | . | CSVQTGQKDQPQHF | TGCAGCGTTCAGACGGGACAGAAGGATCAGCCCCAGCATTTT
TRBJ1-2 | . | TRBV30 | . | CAWSATGGRGYTF | TGTGCCTGGAGCGCAACAGGAGGACGTGGCTACACCTTC
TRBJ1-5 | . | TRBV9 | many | CASSVDGRGNQPQHF | TGTGCCAGCAGCGTAGACGGCAGGGGCAATCAGCCCCAGCATTTT
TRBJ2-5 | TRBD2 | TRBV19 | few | CASRGVGRAQETQYF | TGTGCCAGTAGAGGGGTCGGGAGGGCCCAAGAGACCCAGTACTTC
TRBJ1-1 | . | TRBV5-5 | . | CASQGGRNTEAFF | TGTGCCAGCCAAGGGGGGCGGAACACTGAAGCTTTCTTT
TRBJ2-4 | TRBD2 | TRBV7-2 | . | CASSLGLAGAGIQYF | TGTGCCAGCAGCTTAGGGCTAGCGGGAGCTGGCATTCAGTACTTC
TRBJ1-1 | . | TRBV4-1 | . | CASSQGRLNTEAFF | TGCGCCAGCAGCCAGGGAAGATTGAACACTGAAGCTTTCTTT
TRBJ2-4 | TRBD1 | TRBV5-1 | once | CASSLGTGTGLRAKNIQYF | TGCGCCAGCAGCTTGGGGACTGGGACAGGGTTGAGAGCCAAAAACATTCAGTACTTC